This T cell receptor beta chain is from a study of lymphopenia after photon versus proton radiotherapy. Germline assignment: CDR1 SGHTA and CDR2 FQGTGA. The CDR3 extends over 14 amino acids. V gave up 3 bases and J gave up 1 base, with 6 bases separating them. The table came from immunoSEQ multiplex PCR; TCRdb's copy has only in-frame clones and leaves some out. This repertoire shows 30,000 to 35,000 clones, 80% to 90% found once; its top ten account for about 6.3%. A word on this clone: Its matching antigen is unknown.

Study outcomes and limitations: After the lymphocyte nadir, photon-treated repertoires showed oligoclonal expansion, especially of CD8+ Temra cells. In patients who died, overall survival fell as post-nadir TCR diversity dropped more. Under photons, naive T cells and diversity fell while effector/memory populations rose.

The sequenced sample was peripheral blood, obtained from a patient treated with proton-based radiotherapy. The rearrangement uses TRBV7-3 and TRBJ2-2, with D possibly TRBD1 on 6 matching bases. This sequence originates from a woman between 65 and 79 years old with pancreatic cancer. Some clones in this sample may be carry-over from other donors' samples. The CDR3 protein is CASSLGQNTGELFF. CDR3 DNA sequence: TGTGCCAGCAGCTTGGGACAGAACACCGGGGAGCTGTTTTTT.